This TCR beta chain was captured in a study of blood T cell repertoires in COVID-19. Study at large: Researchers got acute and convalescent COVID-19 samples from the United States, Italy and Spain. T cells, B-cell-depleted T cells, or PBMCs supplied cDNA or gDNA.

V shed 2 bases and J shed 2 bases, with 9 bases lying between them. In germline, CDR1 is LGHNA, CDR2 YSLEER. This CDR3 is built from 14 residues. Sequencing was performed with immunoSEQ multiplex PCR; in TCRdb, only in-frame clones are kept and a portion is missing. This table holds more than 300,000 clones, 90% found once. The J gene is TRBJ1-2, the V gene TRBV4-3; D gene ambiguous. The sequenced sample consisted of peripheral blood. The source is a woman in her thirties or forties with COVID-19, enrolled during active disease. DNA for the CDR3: TGCGCCAGCAGCCAATTCCTAACGAACTATGGCTACACCTTC. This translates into CASSQFLTNYGYTF.